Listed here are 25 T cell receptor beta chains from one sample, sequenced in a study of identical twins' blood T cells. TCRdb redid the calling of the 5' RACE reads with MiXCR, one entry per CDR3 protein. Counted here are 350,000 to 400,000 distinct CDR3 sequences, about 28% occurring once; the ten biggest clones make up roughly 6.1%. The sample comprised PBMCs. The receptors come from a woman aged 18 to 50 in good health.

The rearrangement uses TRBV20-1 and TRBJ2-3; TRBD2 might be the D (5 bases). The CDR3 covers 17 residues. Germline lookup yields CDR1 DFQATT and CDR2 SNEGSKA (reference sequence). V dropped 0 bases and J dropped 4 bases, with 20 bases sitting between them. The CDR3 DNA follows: TGCAGTGCTAGAGATTCGGCCGCGGGCGATATTTCAGATACGCAGTATTTT. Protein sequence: CSARDSAAGDISDTQYF.

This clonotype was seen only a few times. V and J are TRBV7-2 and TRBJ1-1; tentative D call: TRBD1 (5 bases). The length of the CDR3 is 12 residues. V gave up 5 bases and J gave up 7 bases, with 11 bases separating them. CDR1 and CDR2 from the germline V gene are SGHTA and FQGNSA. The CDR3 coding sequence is TGTGCCAGCAGCCCCCAGGGTAATGAAGCTTTCTTT. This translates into CASSPQGNEAFF.

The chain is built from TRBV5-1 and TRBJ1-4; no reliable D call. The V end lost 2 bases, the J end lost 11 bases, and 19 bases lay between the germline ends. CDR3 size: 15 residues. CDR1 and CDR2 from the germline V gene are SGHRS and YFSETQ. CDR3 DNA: TGCGCCAGCAGCTTTAACCGGGCTCCCGAACGGAAACTGTTTTTT. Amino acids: CASSFNRAPERKLFF.

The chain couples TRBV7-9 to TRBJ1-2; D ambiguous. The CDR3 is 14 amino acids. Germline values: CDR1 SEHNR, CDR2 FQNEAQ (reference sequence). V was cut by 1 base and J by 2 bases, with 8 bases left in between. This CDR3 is CASSLDQFNYGYTF. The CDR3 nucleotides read TGTGCCAGCAGCTTAGATCAATTCAACTATGGCTACACCTTC.

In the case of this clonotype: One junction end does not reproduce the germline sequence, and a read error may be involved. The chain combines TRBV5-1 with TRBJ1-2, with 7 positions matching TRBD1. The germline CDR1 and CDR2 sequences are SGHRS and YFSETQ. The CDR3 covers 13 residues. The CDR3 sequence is CVSTRDSSYGYTF. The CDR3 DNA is TGCGTCAGCACTAGGGACAGCAGCTATGGCTACACCTTC.

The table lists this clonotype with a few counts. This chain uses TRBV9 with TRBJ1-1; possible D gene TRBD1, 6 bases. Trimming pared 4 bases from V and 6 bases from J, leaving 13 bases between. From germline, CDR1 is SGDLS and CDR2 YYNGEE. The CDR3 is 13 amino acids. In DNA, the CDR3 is TGTGCCAGCAGCAAGGGGGGAAGCCCTGAAGCTTTCTTT. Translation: CASSKGGSPEAFF. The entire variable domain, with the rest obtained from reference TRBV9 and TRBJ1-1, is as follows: DSGVTQTPKHLITATGQRVTLRCSPRSGDLSVYWYQQSLDQGLQFLIQYYNGEERAKGNILERFSAQQFPDLHSELNLSSLELGDSALYFCASSKGGSPEAFFGQGTRLTVV.

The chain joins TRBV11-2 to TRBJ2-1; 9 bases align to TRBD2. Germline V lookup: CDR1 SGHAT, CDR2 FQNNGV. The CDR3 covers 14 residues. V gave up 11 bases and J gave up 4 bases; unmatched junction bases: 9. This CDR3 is CASTGLAKYNEQFF. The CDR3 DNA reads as TGTGCCTCCACGGGACTAGCCAAATACAATGAGCAGTTCTTC. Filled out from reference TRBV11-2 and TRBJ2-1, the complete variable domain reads EAGVAQSPRYKIIEKRQSVAFWCNPISGHATLYWYQQILGQGPKLLIQFQNNGVVDDSQLPKDRFSAERLKGVDSTLKIQPAKLEDSAVYLCASTGLAKYNEQFFGPGTRLTVL.

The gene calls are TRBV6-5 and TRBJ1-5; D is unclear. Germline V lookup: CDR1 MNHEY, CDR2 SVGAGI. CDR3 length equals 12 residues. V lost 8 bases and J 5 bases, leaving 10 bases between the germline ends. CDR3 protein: CASGRVDQPQHF. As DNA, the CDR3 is TGTGCCAGCGGAAGGGTGGATCAGCCCCAGCATTTT.

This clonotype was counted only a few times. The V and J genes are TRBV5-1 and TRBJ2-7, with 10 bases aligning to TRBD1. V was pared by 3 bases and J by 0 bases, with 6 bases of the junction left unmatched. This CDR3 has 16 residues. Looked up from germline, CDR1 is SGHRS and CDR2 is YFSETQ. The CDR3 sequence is CASSSTGTGVSYEQYF. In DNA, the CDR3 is TGCGCCAGCAGCTCGACCGGGACAGGGGTCTCCTACGAGCAGTACTTC.

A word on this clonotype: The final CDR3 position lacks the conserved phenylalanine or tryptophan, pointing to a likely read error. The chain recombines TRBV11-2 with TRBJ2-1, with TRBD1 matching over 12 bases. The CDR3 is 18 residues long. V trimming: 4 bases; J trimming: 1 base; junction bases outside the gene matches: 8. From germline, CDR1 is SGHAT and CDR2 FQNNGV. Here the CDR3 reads CASSSGTGGVGSYNEQFL. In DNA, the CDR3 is TGTGCCAGCAGCTCCGGGACAGGGGGCGTGGGATCCTACAATGAGCAGTTCCTC.

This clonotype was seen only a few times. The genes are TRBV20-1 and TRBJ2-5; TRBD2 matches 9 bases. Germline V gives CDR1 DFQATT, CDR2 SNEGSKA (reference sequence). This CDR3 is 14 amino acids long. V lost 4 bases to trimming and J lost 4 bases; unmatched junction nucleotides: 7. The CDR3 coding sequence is TGCAGTGCTACTGATAGCGGGAGTCGAGAGACCCAGTACTTC. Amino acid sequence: CSATDSGSRETQYF.

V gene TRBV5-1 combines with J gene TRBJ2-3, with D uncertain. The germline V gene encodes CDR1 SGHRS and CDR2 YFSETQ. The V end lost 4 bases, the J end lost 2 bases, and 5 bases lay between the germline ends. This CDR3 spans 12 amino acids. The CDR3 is CASSQLTDTQYF. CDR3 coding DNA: TGCGCCAGCAGCCAGCTCACAGATACGCAGTATTTT.

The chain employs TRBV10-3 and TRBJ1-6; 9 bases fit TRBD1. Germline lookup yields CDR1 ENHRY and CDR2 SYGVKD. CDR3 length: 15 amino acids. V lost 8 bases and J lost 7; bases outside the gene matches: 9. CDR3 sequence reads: CAIGYQGTGNSPLHF. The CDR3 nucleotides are TGTGCCATCGGATACCAAGGGACAGGGAATTCACCCCTCCACTTT.

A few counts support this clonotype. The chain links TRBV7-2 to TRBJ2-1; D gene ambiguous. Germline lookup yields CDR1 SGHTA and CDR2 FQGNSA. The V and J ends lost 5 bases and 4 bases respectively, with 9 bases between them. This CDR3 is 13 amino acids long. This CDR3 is CASSVGQYNEQFF. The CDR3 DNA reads TGTGCCAGCAGCGTAGGGCAGTACAATGAGCAGTTCTTC.

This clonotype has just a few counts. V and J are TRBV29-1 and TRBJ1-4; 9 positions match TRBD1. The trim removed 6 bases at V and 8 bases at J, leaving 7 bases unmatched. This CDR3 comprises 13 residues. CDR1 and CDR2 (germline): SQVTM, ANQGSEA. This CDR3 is CSVLTGGSEKLFF. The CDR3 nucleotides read TGCAGCGTACTTACAGGGGGCTCGGAAAAACTGTTTTTT.

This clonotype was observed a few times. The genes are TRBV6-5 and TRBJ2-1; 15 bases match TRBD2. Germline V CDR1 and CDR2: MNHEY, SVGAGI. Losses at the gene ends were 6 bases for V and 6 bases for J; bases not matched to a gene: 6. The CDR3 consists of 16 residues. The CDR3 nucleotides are TGTGCCAGCAGGGGGACTAGCGGGGGGACATCCAATGAGCAGTTCTTC. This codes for CASRGTSGGTSNEQFF.

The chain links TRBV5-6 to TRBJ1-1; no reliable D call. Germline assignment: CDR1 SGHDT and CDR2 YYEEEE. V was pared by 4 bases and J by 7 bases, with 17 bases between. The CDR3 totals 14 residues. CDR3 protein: CASSPYRPKSEAFF. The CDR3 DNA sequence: TGTGCCAGCAGCCCCTACCGGCCGAAGAGTGAAGCTTTCTTT.

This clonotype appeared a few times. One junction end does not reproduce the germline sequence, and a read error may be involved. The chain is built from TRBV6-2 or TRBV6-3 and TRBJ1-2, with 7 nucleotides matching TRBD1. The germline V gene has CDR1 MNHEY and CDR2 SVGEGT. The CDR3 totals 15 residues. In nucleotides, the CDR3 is TGTGCCAGCAGTTACGAAACCTTCATGGGACAGACCCACCACTTC. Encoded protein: CASSYETFMGQTHHF.

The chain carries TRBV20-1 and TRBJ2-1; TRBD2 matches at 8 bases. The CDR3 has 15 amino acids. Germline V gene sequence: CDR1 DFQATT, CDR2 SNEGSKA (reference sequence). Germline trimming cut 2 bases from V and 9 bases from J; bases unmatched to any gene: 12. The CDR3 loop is CSARLGRGLEGEQFF. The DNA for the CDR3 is TGCAGTGCTAGATTGGGTAGGGGACTAGAGGGTGAGCAGTTCTTC.

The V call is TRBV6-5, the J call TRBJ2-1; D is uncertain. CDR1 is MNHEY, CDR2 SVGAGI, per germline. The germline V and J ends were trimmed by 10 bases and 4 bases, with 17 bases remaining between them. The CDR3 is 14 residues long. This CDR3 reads CATKGSRVYNEQFF. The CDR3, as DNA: TGTGCCACTAAGGGTAGCAGAGTTTACAATGAGCAGTTCTTC.

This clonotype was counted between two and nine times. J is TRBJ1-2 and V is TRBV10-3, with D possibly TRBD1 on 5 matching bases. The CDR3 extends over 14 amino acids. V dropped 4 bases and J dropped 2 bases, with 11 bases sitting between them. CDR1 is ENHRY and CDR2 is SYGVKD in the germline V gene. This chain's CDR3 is CAISGGRNNYGYTF. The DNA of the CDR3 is TGTGCCATCAGTGGGGGCAGAAACAACTATGGCTACACCTTC.

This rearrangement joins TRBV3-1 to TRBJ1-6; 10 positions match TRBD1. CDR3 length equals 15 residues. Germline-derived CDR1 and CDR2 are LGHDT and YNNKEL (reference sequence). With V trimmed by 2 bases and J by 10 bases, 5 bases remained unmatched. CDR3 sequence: CASSQSGTGVSPLHF. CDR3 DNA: TGTGCCAGCAGCCAATCTGGGACAGGGGTCTCACCCCTCCACTTT.

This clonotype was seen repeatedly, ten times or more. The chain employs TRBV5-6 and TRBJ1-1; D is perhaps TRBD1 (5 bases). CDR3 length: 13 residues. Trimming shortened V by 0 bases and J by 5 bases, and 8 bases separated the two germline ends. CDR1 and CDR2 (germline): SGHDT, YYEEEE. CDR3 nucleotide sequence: TGTGCCAGCAGCTTGGTTGCAGGGACTGAAGCTTTCTTT. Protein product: CASSLVAGTEAFF.

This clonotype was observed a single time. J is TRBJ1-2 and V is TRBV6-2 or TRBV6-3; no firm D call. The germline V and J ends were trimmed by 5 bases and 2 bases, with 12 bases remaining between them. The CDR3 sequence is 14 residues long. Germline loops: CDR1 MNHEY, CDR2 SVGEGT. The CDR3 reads CASSPRSQNYGYTF. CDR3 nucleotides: TGTGCCAGCAGTCCTCGCAGCCAAAACTATGGCTACACCTTC.

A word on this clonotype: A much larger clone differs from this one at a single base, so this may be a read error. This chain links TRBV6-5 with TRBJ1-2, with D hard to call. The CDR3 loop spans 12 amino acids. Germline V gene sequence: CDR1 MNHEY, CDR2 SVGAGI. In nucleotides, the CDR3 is TGTGCCGGCAGCGGGGATTCCAGGGGCTACACCTTC. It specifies CAGSGDSRGYTF.